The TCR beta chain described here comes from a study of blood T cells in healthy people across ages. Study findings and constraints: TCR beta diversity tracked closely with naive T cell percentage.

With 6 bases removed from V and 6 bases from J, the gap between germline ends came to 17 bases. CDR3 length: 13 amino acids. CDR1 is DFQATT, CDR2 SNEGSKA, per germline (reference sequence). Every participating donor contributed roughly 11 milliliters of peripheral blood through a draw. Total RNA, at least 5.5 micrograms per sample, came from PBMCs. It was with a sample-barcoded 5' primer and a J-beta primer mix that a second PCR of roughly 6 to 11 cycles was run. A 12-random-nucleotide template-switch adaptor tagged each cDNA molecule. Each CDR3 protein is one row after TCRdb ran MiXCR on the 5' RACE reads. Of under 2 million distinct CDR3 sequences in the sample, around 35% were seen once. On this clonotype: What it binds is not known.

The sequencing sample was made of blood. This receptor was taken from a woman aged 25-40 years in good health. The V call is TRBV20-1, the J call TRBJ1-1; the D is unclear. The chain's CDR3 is CSARLLQPPEAFF. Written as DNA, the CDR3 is TGCAGTGCCCGACTGCTACAGCCCCCTGAAGCTTTCTTT.